This T cell receptor (beta chain) is from a study of blood T cell repertoires in COVID-19 (TCRdb year 2020). In the study overall: Samples covering the acute and convalescent phases of COVID-19 were provided by collaborators in the United States, Italy and Spain. The material from the prospective study consisted of cDNA or gDNA derived from T cells, B-cell-depleted T cells, or PBMCs. The dataset comprised deeply sampled blood TCRbeta repertoires from subjects exposed to, actively infected with, or recovered from COVID-19. The repertoires were made available in a free public database intended to serve as a resource for research on the immune response to SARS-CoV-2. Samples came from the ongoing ImmuneRACE study (first 160 participants) plus 1,254 subjects from 6 global collaborators. Sample metadata almost always included a de-identified subject ID, COVID-19 status, age in years and sex. Where HLA class I and class II types were available, the types were taken from metadata supplied by the sample provider, not from assay-based typing.

Comments on this clone: The specificity of this receptor is unknown. Within one base of it there is no much larger clone, and no base qualities were kept.

TCRbeta CDR3 regions were amplified from genomic DNA by means of the immunoSEQ Assay, a bias-controlled multiplex PCR. In the source study's methods: Nucleated cell counts per sample were estimated from amplification of reference gene primers within the assay. Sequence reads were collapsed and filtered to measure the absolute abundance of every unique TCRbeta CDR3 rearrangement. Productive Simpson clonality was computed per sample as the square root of Simpson's diversity index over productive rearrangements. The clones in this table, taken by TCRdb from immuneACCESS, are in-frame only. Not every clone is retained; where verified, under half of the shortfall comes from an unresolved V gene, and the cause of the rest is unknown. The V and J calls and clone size come from that table; D and trimming were worked out from the DNA. The sample table records roughly 410,000 clones; roughly 86% of these occur just once. In total, the top ten clones hold roughly 2.1% of the sample.

The investigation overall reported the following: How much clinical and demographic metadata was included differed by source and by participant, and the metadata was provided uncurated.

At one collaborating source in Seattle, patients were enrolled during active infection and were followed longitudinally through the course of disease. Whole blood was collected in K2EDTA tubes by collaborating institutions according to the institutions' own protocols. Collaborator samples were shipped for TCRbeta analysis as frozen whole blood, isolated PBMCs, or DNA extracted from either sample type. V was cut back by 7 bases and J by 4 bases, leaving a gap of 8 bases between them. CDR3 length: 12 amino acids, cysteine to phenylalanine. The DNA shown is the 36-base CDR3, in frame from base 1. Based on the germline V gene, the CDR1 and CDR2 sequences are MDHEN and SYDVKM.

Recombination joined TRBV28 with TRBJ1-5, with the D gene call left open. This receptor was taken from an older woman with COVID-19, enrolled during active disease. Sequencing was done on a sample of peripheral blood. The CDR3 protein sequence reads: CASKALNQPQHF. The nucleotide sequence is TGTGCCAGCAAAGCCCTTAATCAGCCCCAGCATTTT.